This record covers a single T cell receptor beta chain. These data originate in a study of T cell changes during pregnancy in multiple sclerosis. The table came from immunoSEQ multiplex PCR; TCRdb's copy has only in-frame clones and leaves some out. The data contain fewer than 75,000 clones, less than 95% of them singletons. This CDR3 comprises 15 residues. The V gene's germline CDR1 is SGHRS and CDR2 YFSETQ. J gave up 9 bases and V 3 bases, and 12 bases lay outside the gene matches. The clonotype was recovered from a female donor in good health, enrolled as a control in a pregnancy study. The gene calls are TRBV5-1 and TRBJ2-1; TRBD2 matches 7 bases. This specimen consisted of peripheral blood, obtained after pregnancy. This CDR3 is CASSSLLSGGSEQFF. DNA of the CDR3: TGCGCCAGCAGCTCCCTCCTGTCCGGGGGGAGTGAGCAGTTCTTC.